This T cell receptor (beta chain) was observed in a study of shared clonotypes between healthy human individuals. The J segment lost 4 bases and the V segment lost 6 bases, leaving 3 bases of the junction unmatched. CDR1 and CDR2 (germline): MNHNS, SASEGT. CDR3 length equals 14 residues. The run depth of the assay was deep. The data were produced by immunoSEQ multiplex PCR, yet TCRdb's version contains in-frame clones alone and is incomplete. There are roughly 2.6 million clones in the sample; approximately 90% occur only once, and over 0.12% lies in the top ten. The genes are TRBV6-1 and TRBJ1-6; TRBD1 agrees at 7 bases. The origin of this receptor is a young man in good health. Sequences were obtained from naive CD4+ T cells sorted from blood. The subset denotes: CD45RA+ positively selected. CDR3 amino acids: CASSWGQYNSPLHF. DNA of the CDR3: TGTGCCAGCAGCTGGGGACAGTATAATTCACCCCTCCACTTT.